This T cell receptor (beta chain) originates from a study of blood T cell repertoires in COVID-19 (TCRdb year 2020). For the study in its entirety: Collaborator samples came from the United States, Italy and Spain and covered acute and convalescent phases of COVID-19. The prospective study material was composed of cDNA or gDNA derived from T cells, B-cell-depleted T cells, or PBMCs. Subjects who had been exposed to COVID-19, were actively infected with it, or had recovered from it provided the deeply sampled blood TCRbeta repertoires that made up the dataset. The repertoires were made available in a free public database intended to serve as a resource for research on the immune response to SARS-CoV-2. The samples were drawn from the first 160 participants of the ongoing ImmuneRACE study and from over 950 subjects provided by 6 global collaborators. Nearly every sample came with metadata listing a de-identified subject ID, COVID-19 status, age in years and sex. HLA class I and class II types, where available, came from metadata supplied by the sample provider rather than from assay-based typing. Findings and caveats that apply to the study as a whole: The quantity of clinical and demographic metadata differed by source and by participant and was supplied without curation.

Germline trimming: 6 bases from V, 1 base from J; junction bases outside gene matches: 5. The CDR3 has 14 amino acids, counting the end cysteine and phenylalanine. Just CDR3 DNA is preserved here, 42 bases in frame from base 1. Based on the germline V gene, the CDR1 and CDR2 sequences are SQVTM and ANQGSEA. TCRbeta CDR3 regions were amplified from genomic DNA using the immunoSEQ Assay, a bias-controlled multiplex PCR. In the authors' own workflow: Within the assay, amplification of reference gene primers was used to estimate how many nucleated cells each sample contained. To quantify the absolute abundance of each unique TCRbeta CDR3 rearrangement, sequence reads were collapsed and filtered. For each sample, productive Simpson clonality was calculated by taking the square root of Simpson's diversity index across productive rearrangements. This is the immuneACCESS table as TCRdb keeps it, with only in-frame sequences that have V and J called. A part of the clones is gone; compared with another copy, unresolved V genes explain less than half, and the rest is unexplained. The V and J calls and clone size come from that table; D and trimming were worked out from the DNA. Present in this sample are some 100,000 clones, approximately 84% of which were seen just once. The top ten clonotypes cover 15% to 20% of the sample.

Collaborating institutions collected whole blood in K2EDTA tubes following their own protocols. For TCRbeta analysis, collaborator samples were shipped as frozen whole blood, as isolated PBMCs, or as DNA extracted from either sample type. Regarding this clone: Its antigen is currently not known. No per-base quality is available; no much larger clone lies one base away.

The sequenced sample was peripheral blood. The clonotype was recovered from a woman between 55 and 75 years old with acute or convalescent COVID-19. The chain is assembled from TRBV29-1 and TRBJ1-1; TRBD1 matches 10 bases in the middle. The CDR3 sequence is CSVQDRGANTEAFF. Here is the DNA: TGCAGCGTCCAGGACAGGGGGGCGAACACTGAAGCTTTCTTT.